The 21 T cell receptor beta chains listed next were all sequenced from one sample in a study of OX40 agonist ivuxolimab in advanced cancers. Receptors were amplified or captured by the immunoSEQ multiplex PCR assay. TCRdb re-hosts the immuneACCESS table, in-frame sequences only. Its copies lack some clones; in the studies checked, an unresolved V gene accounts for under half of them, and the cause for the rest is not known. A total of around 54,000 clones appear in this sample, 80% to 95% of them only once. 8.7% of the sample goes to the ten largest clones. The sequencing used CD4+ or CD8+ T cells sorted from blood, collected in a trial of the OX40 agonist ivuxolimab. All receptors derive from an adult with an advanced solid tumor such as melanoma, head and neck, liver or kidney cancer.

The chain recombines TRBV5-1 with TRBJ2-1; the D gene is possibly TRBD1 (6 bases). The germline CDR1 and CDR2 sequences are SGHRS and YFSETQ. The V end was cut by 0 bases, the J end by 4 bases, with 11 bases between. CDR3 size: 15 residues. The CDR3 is CASSLEGGKYNEQFF. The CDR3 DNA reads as TGCGCCAGCAGCTTGGAAGGGGGTAAATACAATGAGCAGTTCTTC.

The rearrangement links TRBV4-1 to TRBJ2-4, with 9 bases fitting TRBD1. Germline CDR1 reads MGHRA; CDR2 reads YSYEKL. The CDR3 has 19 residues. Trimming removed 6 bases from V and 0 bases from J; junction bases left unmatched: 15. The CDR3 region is CASSKGDPGQGLAKNIQYF. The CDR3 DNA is TGCGCCAGCAGTAAAGGGGATCCGGGACAGGGATTAGCCAAAAACATTCAGTACTTC.

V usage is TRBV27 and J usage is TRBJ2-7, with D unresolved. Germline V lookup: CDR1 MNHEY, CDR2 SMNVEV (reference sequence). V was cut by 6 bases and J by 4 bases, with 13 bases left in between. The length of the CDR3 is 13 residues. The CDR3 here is CASSFSTGYEQYF. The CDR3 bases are TGTGCCAGCAGCTTTTCGACTGGATACGAGCAGTACTTC.

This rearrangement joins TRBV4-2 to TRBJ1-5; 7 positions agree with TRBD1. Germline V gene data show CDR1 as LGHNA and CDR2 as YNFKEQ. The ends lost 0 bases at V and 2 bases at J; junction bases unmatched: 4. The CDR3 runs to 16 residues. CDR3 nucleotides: TGTGCCAGCAGCCAAGAATTTACAGGGGGCAATCAGCCCCAGCATTTT. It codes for CASSQEFTGGNQPQHF.

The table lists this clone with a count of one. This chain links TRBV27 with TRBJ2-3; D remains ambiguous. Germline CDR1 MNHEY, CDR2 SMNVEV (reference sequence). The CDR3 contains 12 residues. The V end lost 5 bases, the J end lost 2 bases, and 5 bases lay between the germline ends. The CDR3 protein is CASSTLTDTQYF. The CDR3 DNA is TGTGCCAGCAGTACACTCACAGATACGCAGTATTTT.

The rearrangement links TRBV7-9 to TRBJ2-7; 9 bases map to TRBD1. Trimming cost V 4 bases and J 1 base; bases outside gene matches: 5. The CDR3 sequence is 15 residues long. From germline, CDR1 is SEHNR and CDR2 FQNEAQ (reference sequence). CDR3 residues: CASSSQTGGSYEQYF. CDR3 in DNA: TGTGCCAGCAGCTCCCAGACAGGGGGATCCTACGAGCAGTACTTC.

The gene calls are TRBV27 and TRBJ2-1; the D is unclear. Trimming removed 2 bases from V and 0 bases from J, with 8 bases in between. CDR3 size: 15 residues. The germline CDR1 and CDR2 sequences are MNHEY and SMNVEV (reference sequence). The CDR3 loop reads CASSLRLSSYNEQFF. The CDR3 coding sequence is TGTGCCAGCAGTTTAAGACTGAGCTCCTACAATGAGCAGTTCTTC.

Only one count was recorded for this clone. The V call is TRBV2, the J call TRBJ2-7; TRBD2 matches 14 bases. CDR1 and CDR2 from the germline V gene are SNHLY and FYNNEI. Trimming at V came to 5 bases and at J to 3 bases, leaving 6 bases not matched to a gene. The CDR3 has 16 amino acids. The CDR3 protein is CASSSGLAGDYYEQYF. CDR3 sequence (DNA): TGTGCCAGCAGTTCGGGACTAGCGGGAGATTACTACGAGCAGTACTTC.

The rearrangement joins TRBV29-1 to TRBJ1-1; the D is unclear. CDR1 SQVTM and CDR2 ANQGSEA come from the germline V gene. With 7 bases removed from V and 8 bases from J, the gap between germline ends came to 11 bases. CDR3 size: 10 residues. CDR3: CSADGREAFF. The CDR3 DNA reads TGCAGCGCCGATGGGAGGGAAGCTTTCTTT.

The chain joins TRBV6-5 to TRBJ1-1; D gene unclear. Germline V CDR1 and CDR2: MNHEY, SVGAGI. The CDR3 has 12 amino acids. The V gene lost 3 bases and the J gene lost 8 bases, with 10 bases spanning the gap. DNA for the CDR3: TGTGCCAGCAGTTATAGATACGGGGAAGCTTTCTTT. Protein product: CASSYRYGEAFF.

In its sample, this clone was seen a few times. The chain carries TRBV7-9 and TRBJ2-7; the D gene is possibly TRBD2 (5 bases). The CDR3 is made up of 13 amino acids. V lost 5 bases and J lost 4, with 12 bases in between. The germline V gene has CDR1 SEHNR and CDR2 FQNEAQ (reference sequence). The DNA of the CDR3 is TGTGCCAGCAGCCCCGGGAACATATACGAGCAGTACTTC. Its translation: CASSPGNIYEQYF.

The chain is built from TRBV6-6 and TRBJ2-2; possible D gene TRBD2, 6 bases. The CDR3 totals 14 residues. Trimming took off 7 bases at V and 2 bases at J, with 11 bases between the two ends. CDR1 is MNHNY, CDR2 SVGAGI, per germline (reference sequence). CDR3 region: CASTFGSNTGELFF. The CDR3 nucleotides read TGTGCCAGCACTTTCGGGAGTAACACCGGGGAGCTGTTTTTT.

The CDR3 protein is CASSPWAGSYEQYF. The DNA for the CDR3 is TGTGCCAGCAGCCCCTGGGCAGGGTCCTACGAGCAGTACTTC. V usage is TRBV7-8 and J usage is TRBJ2-7, with D possibly matching TRBD1 (5 bases). The ends were cut back, 5 bases at V and 1 base at J, with 12 bases in the middle. The CDR3 is 14 residues long. In germline, CDR1 is SGHVS, CDR2 FQNEAQ.

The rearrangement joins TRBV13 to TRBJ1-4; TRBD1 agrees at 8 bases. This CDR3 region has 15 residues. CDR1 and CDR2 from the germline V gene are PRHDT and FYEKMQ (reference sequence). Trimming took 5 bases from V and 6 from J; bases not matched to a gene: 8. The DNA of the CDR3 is TGTGCCAGCAGCGCTACAGGGGGAATACATGAAAAACTGTTTTTT. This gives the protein CASSATGGIHEKLFF.

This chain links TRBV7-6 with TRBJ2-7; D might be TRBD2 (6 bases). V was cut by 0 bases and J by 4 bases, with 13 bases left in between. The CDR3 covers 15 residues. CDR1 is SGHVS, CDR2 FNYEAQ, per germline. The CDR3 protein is CASSLAGEAIYEQYF. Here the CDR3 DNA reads TGTGCCAGCAGCTTAGCTGGGGAGGCCATTTACGAGCAGTACTTC. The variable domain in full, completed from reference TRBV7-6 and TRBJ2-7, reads GAGVSQSPRYKVTKRGQDVALRCDPISGHVSLYWYRQALGQGPEFLTYFNYEAQQDKSGLPNDRFSAERPEGSISTLTIQRTEQRDSAMYRCASSLAGEAIYEQYFGPGTRLTVT.

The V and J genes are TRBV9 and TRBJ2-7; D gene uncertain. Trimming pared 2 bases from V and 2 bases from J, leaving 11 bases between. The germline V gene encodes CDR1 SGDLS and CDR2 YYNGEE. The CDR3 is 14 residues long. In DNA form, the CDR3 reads TGTGCCAGCAGCGTTACCCCAATGACCTACGAGCAGTACTTC. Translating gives CASSVTPMTYEQYF.

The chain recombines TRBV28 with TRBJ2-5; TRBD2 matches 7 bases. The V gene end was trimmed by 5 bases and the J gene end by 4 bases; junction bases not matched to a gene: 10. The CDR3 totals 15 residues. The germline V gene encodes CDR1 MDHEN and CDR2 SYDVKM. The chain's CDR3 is CASSPLGGRGETQYF. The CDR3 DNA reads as TGTGCCAGCAGTCCCCTTGGAGGGAGGGGAGAGACCCAGTACTTC.

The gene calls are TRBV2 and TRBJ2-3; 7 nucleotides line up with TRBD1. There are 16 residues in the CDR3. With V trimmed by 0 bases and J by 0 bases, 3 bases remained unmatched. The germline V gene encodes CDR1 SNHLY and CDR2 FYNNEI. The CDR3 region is CASSEADRVSTDTQYF. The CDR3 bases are TGTGCCAGCAGTGAAGCCGACAGGGTTAGCACAGATACGCAGTATTTT.

The CDR3 reads CAISESDEQFF. In DNA, the CDR3 is TGTGCCATCAGTGAGTCAGATGAGCAGTTCTTC. The chain uses TRBV10-3 and TRBJ2-1; D unresolved. The germline gives CDR1 ENHRY, CDR2 SYGVKD. The CDR3 is 11 residues long. With 0 bases removed from V and 8 bases from J, the gap between germline ends came to 2 bases.

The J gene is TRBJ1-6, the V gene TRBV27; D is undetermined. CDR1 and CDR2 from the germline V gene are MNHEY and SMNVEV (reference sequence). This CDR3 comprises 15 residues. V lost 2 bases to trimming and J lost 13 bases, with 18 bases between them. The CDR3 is CASSLKPGKEGPLHF. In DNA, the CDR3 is TGTGCCAGCAGTTTAAAGCCCGGGAAAGAGGGCCCCCTCCACTTT.

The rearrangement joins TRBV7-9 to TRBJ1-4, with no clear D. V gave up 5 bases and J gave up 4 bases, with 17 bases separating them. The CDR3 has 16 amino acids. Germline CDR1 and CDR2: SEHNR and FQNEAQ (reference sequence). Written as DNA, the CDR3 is TGTGCCAGCAGCCTCCTAGGTCTGGGTTTTAATGAAAAACTGTTTTTT. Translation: CASSLLGLGFNEKLFF.